Sequencing of this TCR beta chain was carried out in a study of siplizumab effects on memory and regulatory T cells. The CDR3 consists of 17 residues. Of note for this clone: Its antigen is as yet unknown.

Notes on the study in general: Unstimulated naive T cells seemed to show more diversity than memory cells did, and they also seemed to be among the major contributors to the alloresponse. Alloreactive sequences whose origin lay in unstimulated CD4+ memory cells were significantly reduced by siplizumab. Sequences below about 10^-5 frequency were poorly captured, and few alloreactive clones mapped to unstimulated subsets.

Assays examined 80,000 to 100,000 TCR templates per sample. Generated by immunoSEQ multiplex PCR, the TCRdb table keeps only in-frame clones and is missing some. Of around 110,000 clones in the sample, about 95% were seen once. This sequence was found in a human donor in good health. Sequencing was carried out using non-Treg CD4+ T cells sorted from blood. The J gene is TRBJ1-1, the V gene TRBV21-1. TRBV21-1 is annotated as a pseudogene. CDR3 amino acids: CASSSPGRPSVNTEAFF. The CDR3 DNA sequence: TGTGCCAGCAGCAGCCCGGGTAGGCCCTCCGTGAACACTGAAGCTTTCTTT.